The next 5 T cell receptor beta chains were all read from a single sample in a study of blood T cells in healthy people across ages. A second PCR of about 7 to 12 cycles used a sample-barcoded 5' primer and a J-beta primer mix. TCRdb used MiXCR to reprocess the 5' RACE reads, holding one entry per CDR3 protein. The table includes hundreds of thousands of distinct CDR3 sequences, around 24% detected once. This same sample was also taken into another study, of T cells of mothers and their children.

The sequenced sample consisted of blood. The receptors shown here come from a boy aged 5-17 years in good health.

The chain couples TRBV12-3 or TRBV12-4 to TRBJ1-4; 7 bases agree with TRBD1. The CDR3 consists of 14 residues. The trim removed 2 bases at V and 8 bases at J, leaving 5 bases unmatched. CDR3 sequence: CASSLRQGWEKLFF. The DNA of the CDR3 is TGTGCCAGCAGTTTAAGACAGGGTTGGGAAAAACTGTTTTTT.

This clonotype occurred a few times. The chain combines TRBV4-1 with TRBJ1-4, with 7 bases matching TRBD1. The V gene's germline CDR1 is MGHRA and CDR2 YSYEKL. The CDR3 has 17 amino acids. The ends lost 1 base at V and 0 bases at J; junction bases unmatched: 5. CDR3 loop: CASSQGTGGATNEKLFF. CDR3 nucleotides: TGCGCCAGCAGCCAAGGGACAGGAGGCGCAACTAATGAAAAACTGTTTTTT.

This clonotype was counted a few times. The rearrangement uses TRBV4-3 and TRBJ2-5, with TRBD2 matching 14 bases. J gave up 4 bases and V 4 bases, and 5 bases lay outside the gene matches. CDR3 length: 16 amino acids. CDR1 and CDR2 (germline): LGHNA, YSLEER. The CDR3 loop is CASSLGTSGGSETQYF. The DNA of the CDR3 is TGCGCCAGCAGCCTCGGGACTAGCGGGGGATCAGAGACCCAGTACTTC.

The chain joins TRBV5-1 to TRBJ2-7; maybe TRBD2 (5 bases). The germline V and J ends were trimmed by 0 bases and 2 bases, with 18 bases remaining between them. Germline V gives CDR1 SGHRS, CDR2 YFSETQ. This CDR3 is 17 amino acids long. The CDR3 loop is CASSLALDPRVAYEQYF. In DNA form, the CDR3 reads TGCGCCAGCAGCTTGGCGCTGGACCCGAGGGTTGCCTACGAGCAGTACTTC.

Notes on this clonotype: The final CDR3 position lacks the conserved phenylalanine or tryptophan, pointing to a likely read error. This chain connects TRBV7-3 to TRBJ2-7, with D perhaps being TRBD1 or TRBD2 (6 bases each). The germline V gene has CDR1 SGHTA and CDR2 FQGTGA. Trimming stripped 5 bases from V and 7 bases from J, with 12 bases between. The CDR3 totals 12 residues. The CDR3 is CASSHTGAEQYL. CDR3 sequence (DNA): TGTGCCAGCAGCCACACGGGGGCGGAGCAGTACCTC.